This entry lists 32 T cell receptor beta chains sequenced from one sample in a study of OX40 agonist ivuxolimab in advanced cancers. Sequenced by immunoSEQ multiplex PCR; TCRdb stores in-frame clones only, minus some. The data contain tens of thousands of clones, roughly 80% of them singletons. This sample comprised CD4+ or CD8+ T cells sorted from blood, obtained in a trial of the OX40 agonist ivuxolimab. These receptors all stem from an adult with an advanced solid tumor such as melanoma, head and neck, liver or kidney cancer.

The chain recombines TRBV2 with TRBJ1-2; 7 bases are a match to TRBD1. Germline CDR1 reads SNHLY; CDR2 reads FYNNEI. After removal of 5 bases from V and 8 bases from J, the junction contained 11 bases not matched to a gene. The CDR3 runs to 14 residues. This CDR3 reads CASSPGPRGDGYTF. The DNA of the CDR3 is TGTGCCAGCAGTCCCGGACCCAGGGGGGACGGCTACACCTTC.

Comments on this clone: This sample also contains other DNA sequences that code for the same CDR3. The rearrangement uses TRBV19 and TRBJ1-4, with D possibly TRBD1 on 6 matching bases. The V end lost 4 bases, the J end lost 4 bases, and 7 bases lay between the germline ends. Germline V gene sequence: CDR1 LNHDA, CDR2 SQIVND (reference sequence). The CDR3 runs 13 residues. The CDR3 reads CASSRQVNEKLFF. CDR3 nucleotides: TGTGCCAGTAGTAGACAGGTTAATGAAAAACTGTTTTTT.

The chain uses TRBV29-1 and TRBJ2-7; D unresolved. From germline, CDR1 is SQVTM and CDR2 ANQGSEA. This CDR3 is built from 12 residues. V dropped 6 bases and J dropped 3 bases, with 12 bases sitting between them. CDR3 amino acids: CSVLRVNYEQYF. The CDR3 nucleotides are TGCAGCGTCCTTCGGGTAAACTACGAGCAGTACTTC.

The chain employs TRBV7-8 and TRBJ1-1; unclear D gene. This CDR3 has 15 amino acids. The germline V and J ends were trimmed by 4 bases and 1 base, with 13 bases remaining between them. CDR1 is SGHVS and CDR2 is FQNEAQ in the germline V gene. CDR3 nucleotide sequence: TGTGCCAGCAGCTGGCGCTTGTCTGGGAACACTGAAGCTTTCTTT. Its translation: CASSWRLSGNTEAFF.

The chain couples TRBV7-8 to TRBJ1-2, with 7 nucleotides matching TRBD1. V gave up 0 bases and J gave up 2 bases; unmatched junction bases: 9. Germline CDR1 and CDR2: SGHVS and FQNEAQ. This CDR3 has 17 amino acids. The CDR3 region is CASSLAATGFGNYGYTF. CDR3 DNA: TGTGCCAGCAGCTTAGCCGCGACAGGGTTCGGGAACTATGGCTACACCTTC.

In its sample, this clone was seen many times. The V call is TRBV5-5, the J call TRBJ1-6; TRBD1 aligns across 7 bases. Germline CDR1 and CDR2: SGHKS and YYEKEE (reference sequence). The CDR3 has 15 residues. Unmatched junction bases numbered 10, after V lost 4 bases and J lost 9 bases. In DNA, the CDR3 is TGTGCCAGCAGCCAACAGGGGCCCGTTGGTTCACCCCTCCACTTT. Its protein is CASSQQGPVGSPLHF.

This clone has a handful of counts. The J gene is TRBJ1-4, the V gene TRBV30, with 8 bases aligning to TRBD1. Losses at the gene ends were 8 bases for V and 6 bases for J; bases not matched to a gene: 5. This CDR3 has 12 residues. CDR1 is GTSNPN and CDR2 is SVGIG in the germline V gene (reference sequence). The CDR3 DNA reads as TGTGCCCAGGGGGCAGGGCATGAAAAACTGTTTTTT. Residues: CAQGAGHEKLFF.

The V gene is TRBV5-1, the J gene TRBJ2-1, with D unresolved. CDR3 size: 14 residues. Germline loops: CDR1 SGHRS, CDR2 YFSETQ. Trimming removed 1 base at V and 4 bases at J, with 9 bases between. CDR3 in amino acids: CASSLSMIYNEQFF. In DNA, the CDR3 is TGCGCCAGCAGCTTGAGTATGATATACAATGAGCAGTTCTTC.

This rearrangement joins TRBV7-8 to TRBJ2-5, with a tentative D call TRBD2 (6 bases). Germline CDR1 and CDR2: SGHVS and FQNEAQ. CDR3 length equals 15 residues. The germline V and J ends were trimmed by 5 bases and 3 bases, with 16 bases remaining between them. CDR3 in DNA: TGTGCCAGCAGCGCGAGCGGGCCGTCAGAAGAGACCCAGTACTTC. This sequence encodes CASSASGPSEETQYF.

Of note for this clone: Given a much more abundant clone one base away, this may be a read error. Other nucleotide sequences in the sample specify the same CDR3. The V call is TRBV9, the J call TRBJ1-5; D call uncertain. This CDR3 comprises 14 residues. CDR1 is SGDLS and CDR2 is YYNGEE in the germline V gene. V was cut by 0 bases and J by 1 base, with 5 bases left in between. CDR3 in amino acids: CASSVDGSNQPQHF. The CDR3 nucleotides are TGTGCCAGCAGCGTAGATGGCAGCAATCAGCCCCAGCATTTT.

The chain couples TRBV5-1 to TRBJ2-1, with TRBD2 matching over 9 bases. CDR1 SGHRS and CDR2 YFSETQ come from the germline V gene. The CDR3 spans 13 residues. V shed 4 bases, J shed 9 bases, and the junction held 5 bases outside the gene matches. CDR3 in DNA: TGCGCCAGCAGCGCGGGGGGGCTCGGTGAGCAGTTCTTC. Protein sequence: CASSAGGLGEQFF.

V gene TRBV5-1 combines with J gene TRBJ1-6; no definite D call. Germline V lookup: CDR1 SGHRS, CDR2 YFSETQ. The CDR3 consists of 15 residues. V gave up 4 bases and J gave up 2 bases, with 10 bases separating them. The CDR3 reads CASSESEAYNSPLHF. The CDR3 bases are TGCGCCAGCAGCGAATCCGAAGCCTATAATTCACCCCTCCACTTT.

The rearrangement uses TRBV6-5 and TRBJ1-2; no firm D call. V was clipped by 2 bases and J by 4 bases, with 17 bases between them. This CDR3 has 16 residues. Germline CDR1 reads MNHEY; CDR2 reads SVGAGI. The CDR3: CASSYADGGGFYGYTF. CDR3 DNA: TGTGCCAGCAGTTACGCGGATGGTGGAGGGTTCTATGGCTACACCTTC.

This clone was seen only a few times. CDR3 coding DNA: TGTGCCAGCAGCCAAGCCTATTCACCCCTCCACTTT. Residues: CASSQAYSPLHF. J is TRBJ1-6 and V is TRBV14; D is unresolved. The CDR3 totals 12 residues. Germline V CDR1 and CDR2: SGHDN, FVKESK. V lost 1 base to trimming and J lost 8 bases, with 3 bases between them.

The gene calls are TRBV6-1 and TRBJ1-2; weak D call: TRBD1 (6 bases). This CDR3 comprises 12 residues. Germline CDR1 and CDR2: MNHNS and SASEGT. V gave up 4 bases and J gave up 6 bases, with 9 bases separating them. The CDR3 reads CASSVGADGYTF. CDR3 in DNA: TGTGCCAGCAGTGTGGGGGCGGATGGCTACACCTTC.

The V call is TRBV29-1, the J call TRBJ1-2, with 7 bases identical to TRBD1. The germline gives CDR1 SQVTM, CDR2 ANQGSEA. There are 12 residues in the CDR3. V lost 4 bases, J lost 4 bases, and 3 bases stayed unmatched. CDR3 DNA sequence: TGCAGCGTTGGGGACAGCCGCTATGGCTACACCTTC. This encodes CSVGDSRYGYTF.

This chain joins TRBV16 and TRBJ2-2, with unresolved D. Germline V gene data show CDR1 as KGHSY and CDR2 as FQNENV. V shed 1 base and J shed 7 bases, with 1 base lying between them. The CDR3 covers 11 residues. DNA of the CDR3: TGTGCCAGCAGCCAATTCGGGGAGCTGTTTTTT. Translation: CASSQFGELFF.

V is TRBV30 and J is TRBJ1-3, with 11 nucleotides matching TRBD1. Germline CDR1 reads GTSNPN; CDR2 reads SVGIG (reference sequence). This CDR3 is 16 amino acids long. With 3 bases clipped from V and 1 base from J, the junction kept 5 bases outside the gene matches. In DNA form, the CDR3 reads TGTGCCTGGAGCCCCGGGACAGGGGGATCTGGAAACACCATATATTTT. It codes for CAWSPGTGGSGNTIYF.

V is TRBV19 and J is TRBJ2-7; no clear D gene. The germline V gene encodes CDR1 LNHDA and CDR2 SQIVND (reference sequence). Deletions cut 3 bases from V and 3 bases from J, with 12 bases between. The CDR3 extends over 14 amino acids. CDR3 protein: CASSIFGQNYEQYF. The CDR3 region has the DNA TGTGCCAGTAGTATCTTCGGGCAGAACTACGAGCAGTACTTC.

This chain connects TRBV5-1 to TRBJ2-5, with 8 bases that match TRBD2. This CDR3 is 16 amino acids long. Trimming took 4 bases from V and 2 from J; bases not matched to a gene: 10. Germline V lookup: CDR1 SGHRS, CDR2 YFSETQ. The CDR3 reads CASSPMGGGPQETQYF. CDR3 coding DNA: TGCGCCAGCAGCCCAATGGGCGGGGGGCCACAAGAGACCCAGTACTTC.

The chain combines TRBV4-2 with TRBJ2-7, with TRBD1 matching 8 bases. The CDR3 has 17 amino acids. Trimming removed 0 bases from V and 3 bases from J; junction bases left unmatched: 10. Germline CDR1 LGHNA, CDR2 YNFKEQ. In nucleotides, the CDR3 is TGTGCCAGCAGCCAAGATTTGGGGACAGGCGATTACTACGAGCAGTACTTC. Translated, it gives CASSQDLGTGDYYEQYF.

The rearrangement links TRBV30 to TRBJ1-1, with unresolved D. Germline values: CDR1 GTSNPN, CDR2 SVGIG (reference sequence). Trimming cost V 5 bases and J 7 bases, with 20 bases left between them. The CDR3 runs 14 residues. CDR3 coding DNA: TGTGCCTGGGGAGGTGGGTTATTACGGGGTGAAGCTTTCTTT. It specifies CAWGGGLLRGEAFF.

The rearrangement joins TRBV27 to TRBJ1-3, with D uncertain. Trimming took 6 bases from V and 4 from J, leaving 13 bases between them. This CDR3 region has 14 residues. The V gene's germline CDR1 is MNHEY and CDR2 SMNVEV (reference sequence). Here the CDR3 reads CASRKEYSGNTIYF. The CDR3 DNA reads TGTGCCAGCAGAAAAGAGTATTCCGGAAACACCATATATTTT.

V gene TRBV9 combines with J gene TRBJ2-4; D unresolved. The germline V gene encodes CDR1 SGDLS and CDR2 YYNGEE. V was pared by 3 bases and J by 0 bases, with 10 bases between. The CDR3 covers 15 residues. CDR3 in amino acids: CASSAGSLAKNIQYF. In DNA, the CDR3 is TGTGCCAGCAGCGCCGGGTCCTTAGCCAAAAACATTCAGTACTTC.

The chain employs TRBV5-1 and TRBJ2-1; 7 nucleotides line up with TRBD1. Germline V gives CDR1 SGHRS, CDR2 YFSETQ. Trimming removed 0 bases from V and 2 bases from J; junction bases left unmatched: 5. There are 16 residues in the CDR3. The CDR3 bases are TGCGCCAGCAGCTTGGCCTCAGGGGGTGCCTACAATGAGCAGTTCTTC. This encodes CASSLASGGAYNEQFF. The full variable domain, with the rest looked up from reference TRBV5-1 and TRBJ2-1, is KAGVTQTPRYLIKTRGQQVTLSCSPISGHRSVSWYQQTPGQGLQFLFEYFSETQRNKGNFPGRFSGRQFSNSRSEMNVSTLELGDSALYLCASSLASGGAYNEQFFGPGTRLTVL.

CDR3: CASSVDPRFATEAFF. The CDR3 DNA is TGTGCCAGCAGCGTAGACCCCCGATTTGCCACTGAAGCTTTCTTT. The chain links TRBV9 to TRBJ1-1, with D hard to call. The V end was cut by 0 bases, the J end by 4 bases, with 13 bases between. From germline, CDR1 is SGDLS and CDR2 YYNGEE. The CDR3 has 15 amino acids.

This chain connects TRBV7-2 to TRBJ1-1, with D maybe TRBD1 (6 bases). The ends were cut back, 5 bases at V and 1 base at J, with 14 bases in the middle. This CDR3 region has 15 residues. Per germline, CDR1 SGHTA and CDR2 FQGNSA. The CDR3 DNA reads as TGTGCCAGCAGCCCCAAGACAGGCAAGAACACTGAAGCTTTCTTT. Protein: CASSPKTGKNTEAFF.

The rearrangement links TRBV5-1 to TRBJ2-1; possible D gene TRBD2, 6 bases. This CDR3 comprises 17 residues. Looked up from germline, CDR1 is SGHRS and CDR2 is YFSETQ. The V end lost 4 bases, the J end lost 5 bases, and 22 bases lay between the germline ends. The CDR3 nucleotides are TGCGCCAGCAGCCCAAGATACAGACGGGGGAGAAACAATGAGCAGTTCTTC. This sequence encodes CASSPRYRRGRNNEQFF.

The gene calls are TRBV27 and TRBJ2-5; D not resolved. Germline CDR1 and CDR2: MNHEY and SMNVEV (reference sequence). Deletions cut 3 bases from V and 8 bases from J, with 13 bases between. CDR3 size: 13 residues. In DNA, the CDR3 is TGTGCCAGCAGTTTCATGCCCGGTCGCACCCAGTACTTC. Its translation: CASSFMPGRTQYF.

J is TRBJ2-7 and V is TRBV5-1; D possibly matches TRBD1 or TRBD2 (6 bases each). Germline CDR1 SGHRS, CDR2 YFSETQ. Trimming stripped 4 bases from V and 5 bases from J, with 19 bases between. The CDR3 sequence is 15 residues long. The CDR3 protein is CASSQGTGAGHEQYF. The CDR3 nucleotides are TGCGCCAGCAGCCAGGGGACGGGAGCAGGTCACGAGCAGTACTTC.

The rearrangement links TRBV5-1 to TRBJ1-3, with D perhaps TRBD1 (5 bases). Germline assignment: CDR1 SGHRS and CDR2 YFSETQ. The CDR3 extends over 14 amino acids. Trimming cost V 0 bases and J 6 bases, with 10 bases left between them. CDR3 bases: TGCGCCAGCAGCTTGGGTGGGGGAGAAAACACCATATATTTT. The encoded protein is CASSLGGGENTIYF.

The chain has TRBV11-1 and TRBJ2-7; tentatively, D is TRBD2 (6 bases). CDR3 length: 14 residues. CDR1 and CDR2 (germline): SGHAT, FQDESV (reference sequence). The V and J ends lost 1 base and 2 bases respectively, with 9 bases between them. The CDR3 spells CASSLGGVAYEQYF. The CDR3 DNA reads TGTGCCAGCAGCTTAGGGGGGGTCGCCTACGAGCAGTACTTC.